The clone carrying this TCR beta chain was seen a handful of times. The junction and the germline gene differ at one end; a read error may be behind it. The entry originates in a study of blood T cells in healthy people across ages. The CDR3 is made up of 16 amino acids. CDR1 is SSHAT and CDR2 is FNYEAQ in the germline V gene (reference sequence). The authors ran a second PCR of about 7 to 12 cycles using a sample-barcoded 5' primer and a J-beta primer mix. TCRdb itself ran the 5' RACE reads through MiXCR, one entry per CDR3 protein. The data hold approximately 800,000 distinct CDR3 sequences, with 20% to 30% observed a single time. These data were also reused for a study on T cells of mothers and their children.

This receptor was identified in a boy aged 5-17 years in good health. The V call is TRBV7-7, the J call TRBJ2-5, with TRBD2 identical over 9 bases. Sequenced material: blood. CDR3 protein: CASSLRAGGFQETQYF. The CDR3 region has the DNA TGTGCTAGCAGCTTACGAGCGGGGGGTTTTCAAGAGACCCAGTACTTC.